The rows below give T cell receptor beta chains drawn from one sample of a study of cytomegalovirus exposure and HLA in healthy donors. Repertoires were generated with immunoSEQ multiplex PCR, while TCRdb's copy carries only in-frame clones and drops some. Here the sample spans 250,000 to 350,000 clones, about 66% being singletons. The material sequenced was PBMCs. Receptor source: a female donor in good health and CMV-seronegative. Each CDR3 is given with its conserved first and last residue. The order of the fields is V gene, clone size, J gene, D gene, CDR3 DNA, CDR3 protein. The D gene is left open where the match is weak. A row's size may be missing; if present it is once, few, many or a size class.

>TRBV12-5|NA|TRBJ2-5|TRBD2
TGTGCTAGTGGTTGGACATTAGCGGGAGGTGGTGGCGAGACCCAGTACTTC
CASGWTLAGGGGETQYF
>TRBV12-5|NA|TRBJ2-1|NA
TGTGCTAGTGGGACGGGGGATGAGCAGTTCTTC
CASGTGDEQFF
>TRBV7-3|NA|TRBJ2-5|NA
TGTGCCAGCAGCCTATGGACAAGGGGAACCCAAGAGACCCAGTACTTC
CASSLWTRGTQETQYF
>TRBV5-4|NA|TRBJ2-1|TRBD1
TGTGCCAGCAGCTTGACAGGGGGCAATGAGCAGTTCTTC
CASSLTGGNEQFF
>TRBV7-2|NA|TRBJ1-2|NA
TGTGCCAGCAACATTCTTAACTATGGCTACACCTTC
CASNILNYGYTF
>TRBV5-1|few|TRBJ2-7|TRBD2
TGCGCCAGCAGCTCCTCACCGGGGGAGGGATCCTACGAGCAGTACTTC
CASSSSPGEGSYEQYF
>TRBV7-8|NA|TRBJ1-2|NA
TGTGCCAGCAGCGAGGATCTCTATGGCTACACCTTC
CASSEDLYGYTF
>TRBV29-1|NA|TRBJ1-3|NA
TGCAGCGCCCAGTCAGGGGAAGGAAACACCATATATTTT
CSAQSGEGNTIYF
>TRBV6-5|NA|TRBJ2-7|NA
TGTGCCAGCAGTTACCGAACAAGTTACGAGCAGTACTTC
CASSYRTSYEQYF
>TRBV5-1|few|TRBJ1-1|NA
TGCGCCAGCAGCTTAGGGGAGGGCACTGAAGCTTTCTTT
CASSLGEGTEAFF
>TRBV27|once|TRBJ2-1|NA
TGTGCCAGCAGCCCCGGACTTACCGACAATGAGCAGTTCTTC
CASSPGLTDNEQFF
>TRBV14|NA|TRBJ1-2|TRBD1
TGTGCCAGCAGCCAAGAGGACAGGGATGGGCGTGGCTACACCTTC
CASSQEDRDGRGYTF
>TRBV5-1|NA|TRBJ2-7|TRBD1
TGCGCCAGCAGCCAAACGACCGGGACAGGGGTCGGAGAGCAGTACTTC
CASSQTTGTGVGEQYF
>TRBV18|NA|TRBJ2-1|TRBD2
TGTGCCAGCTCACCCGGACTAGTAGATGGAAATGAGCAGTTCTTC
CASSPGLVDGNEQFF
>TRBV28|NA|TRBJ2-4|NA
TGTGCCAGCAGTTCCCATAGGACAGCCCAATTAGCCAAAAACATTCAGTACTTC
CASSSHRTAQLAKNIQYF
>TRBV5-5|NA|TRBJ1-5|NA
TGTGCCAGCAGCTTGGACATGAACAATCAGCCCCAGCATTTT
CASSLDMNNQPQHF